This T cell receptor beta chain emerged from a study of high-grade serous ovarian cancer treatment subgroups. Study details: Each sample yielded on average roughly 7,000 unique TCR beta rearrangements from 12,000 to 15,000 reads.

This clone occurred once. Its antigen is still unknown. Study-level points and caveats: Spatial context was lost because tumors were sequenced in bulk.

Using immunoSEQ multiplex PCR, the repertoire was profiled, and TCRdb retains in-frame clones only, with some absent. Altogether around 5,700 clones are present, around 79% being singletons, with the ten largest covering approximately 6.1%. This CDR3 is built from 16 residues. CDR1 is SNHLY, CDR2 FYNNEI, per germline. After removal of 6 bases from V and 1 base from J, the junction contained 3 bases not matched to a gene. Tumor samples were taken before definitive surgery or chemotherapy. What was sequenced was tumor tissue. This sequence joins TRBV2 and TRBJ1-6; 10 nucleotides match TRBD1. This TCR was sampled from a human donor with high-grade serous ovarian cancer. This CDR3 reads CASRLDRGSYNSPLHF. CDR3 nucleotides: TGTGCCAGCAGACTGGACAGGGGGTCCTATAATTCACCCCTCCACTTT.